This TCR beta chain was recovered during a study of CD4+ T cells in melanoma (dated by TCRdb to between 2021 and 2024). About the investigation overall: The study examined neoantigen-specific CD4+ T cells in human melanoma. The research as a whole found: Diverse differentiation states were reported to be shown by neoantigen-specific CD4+ T cells in melanoma. The report described a correlation between neoantigen-specific CD4+ T cells and the function of CD8+ T cells, macrophages and B cells.

V and J are truncated by 3 bases and 5 bases respectively, leaving an intervening sequence of 10 bases. The CDR3 runs 13 amino acids, cysteine and phenylalanine included. The retained sequence is limited to the CDR3, 39 bases, with the frame set at the first base. The germline V gene (reference sequence) provides CDR1 PRHDT and CDR2 FYEKMQ. In regard to this clone: No cognate antigen has been identified for it. It has no much larger one-base neighbor in the sample; base qualities were not kept.

Library preparation was by the immunoSEQ multiplex PCR assay. This immuneACCESS table, as held by TCRdb, lists in-frame sequences with V and J called but not all clones. Of the missing ones, under half trace to an unresolved V gene in checked studies; the others have no known cause. The sample has some 120,000 clones on record, around 92% of them singletons. Of the sample, 2.5% to 3.5% is held by the ten largest clones. The donors were people with melanoma. Sequenced input: peripheral blood. This receptor was obtained from a human donor with melanoma. The chain is assembled from TRBV13 and TRBJ2-5; TRBD2 is perhaps the D gene, given 6 matching bases. The DNA is TGTGCCAGCAGCTTGGGCGGGATGGAGACCCAGTACTTC. Translation gives CASSLGGMETQYF.